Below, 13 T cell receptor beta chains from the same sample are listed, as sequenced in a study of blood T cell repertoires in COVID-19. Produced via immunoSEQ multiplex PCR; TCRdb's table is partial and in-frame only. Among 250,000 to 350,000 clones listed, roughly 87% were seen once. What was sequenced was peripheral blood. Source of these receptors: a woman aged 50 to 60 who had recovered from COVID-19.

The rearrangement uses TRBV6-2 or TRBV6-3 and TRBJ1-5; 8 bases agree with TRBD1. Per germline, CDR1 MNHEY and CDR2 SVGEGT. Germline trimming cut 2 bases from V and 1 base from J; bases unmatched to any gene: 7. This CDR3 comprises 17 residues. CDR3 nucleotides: TGTGCCAGCAGTTACAAAACAGGGGGTCGAAGCAATCAGCCCCAGCATTTT. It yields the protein CASSYKTGGRSNQPQHF.

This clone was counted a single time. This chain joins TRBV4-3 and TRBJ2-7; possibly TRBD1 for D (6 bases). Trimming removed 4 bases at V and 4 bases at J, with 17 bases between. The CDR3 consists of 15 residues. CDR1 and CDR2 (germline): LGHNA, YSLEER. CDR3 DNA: TGCGCCAGCAGCCGCGGACGACAGGCTGCGTACGAGCAGTACTTC. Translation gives CASSRGRQAAYEQYF.

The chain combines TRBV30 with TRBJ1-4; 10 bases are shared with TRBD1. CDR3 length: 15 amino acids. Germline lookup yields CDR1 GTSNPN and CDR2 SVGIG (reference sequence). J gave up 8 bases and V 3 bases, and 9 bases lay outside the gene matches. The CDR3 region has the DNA TGTGCCTGGAGCGCCTCCGGGACAGGGGTGGAAAAACTGTTTTTT. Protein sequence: CAWSASGTGVEKLFF. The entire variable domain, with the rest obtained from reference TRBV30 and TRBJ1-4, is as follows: SQTIHQWPATLVQPVGSPLSLECTVEGTSNPNLYWYRQAAGRGLQLLFYSVGIGQISSEVPQNLSASRPQDRQFILSSKKLLLSDSGFYLCAWSASGTGVEKLFFGSGTQLSVL.

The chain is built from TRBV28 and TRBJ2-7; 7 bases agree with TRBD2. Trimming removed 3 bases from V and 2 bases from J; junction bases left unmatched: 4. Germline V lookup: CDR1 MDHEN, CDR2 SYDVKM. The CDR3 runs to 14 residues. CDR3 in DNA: TGTGCCAGCAGTTTCGCTAGCGGTGCCTACGAGCAGTACTTC. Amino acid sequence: CASSFASGAYEQYF.

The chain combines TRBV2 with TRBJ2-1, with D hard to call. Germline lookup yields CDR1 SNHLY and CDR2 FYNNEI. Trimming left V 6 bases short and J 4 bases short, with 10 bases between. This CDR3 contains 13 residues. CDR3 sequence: CASRYAAYNEQFF. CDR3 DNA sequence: TGTGCCAGCAGGTACGCGGCGTACAATGAGCAGTTCTTC.

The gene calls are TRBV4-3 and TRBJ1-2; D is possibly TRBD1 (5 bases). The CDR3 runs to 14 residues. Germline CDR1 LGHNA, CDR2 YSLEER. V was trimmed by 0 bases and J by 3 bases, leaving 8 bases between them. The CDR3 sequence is CASSQDPTDYGYTF. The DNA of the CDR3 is TGCGCCAGCAGCCAAGATCCGACAGACTATGGCTACACCTTC.

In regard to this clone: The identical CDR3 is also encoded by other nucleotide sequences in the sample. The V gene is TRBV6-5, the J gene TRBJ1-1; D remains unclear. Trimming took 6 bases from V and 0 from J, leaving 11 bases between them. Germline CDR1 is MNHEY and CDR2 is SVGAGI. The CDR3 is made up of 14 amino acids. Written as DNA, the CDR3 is TGTGCCAGCAGCCGGGATTCCTTGAACACTGAAGCTTTCTTT. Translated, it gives CASSRDSLNTEAFF.

CDR3 coding DNA: TGTGCCAGCAGCTTATTGGGGCGGGGGCTCACCGGGGAGCTGTTTTTT. Amino acid sequence: CASSLLGRGLTGELFF. The chain is built from TRBV7-8 and TRBJ2-2, with D possibly matching TRBD2 (7 bases). V lost 2 bases and J lost 4, with 14 bases in between. The length of the CDR3 is 16 residues. Per the germline V gene, CDR1 is SGHVS and CDR2 is FQNEAQ.

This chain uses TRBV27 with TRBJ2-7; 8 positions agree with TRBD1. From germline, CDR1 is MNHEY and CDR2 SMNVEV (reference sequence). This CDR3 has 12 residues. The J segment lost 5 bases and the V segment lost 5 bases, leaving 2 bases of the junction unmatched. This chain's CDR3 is CASSDRGDEQYF. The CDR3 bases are TGTGCCAGCAGTGACAGGGGAGACGAGCAGTACTTC.

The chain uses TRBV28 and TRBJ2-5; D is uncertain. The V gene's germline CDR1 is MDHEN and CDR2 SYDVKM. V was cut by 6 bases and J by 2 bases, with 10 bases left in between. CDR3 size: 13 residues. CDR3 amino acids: CASSLLRQETQYF. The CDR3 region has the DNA TGTGCCAGCAGCCTTCTTAGACAAGAGACCCAGTACTTC.

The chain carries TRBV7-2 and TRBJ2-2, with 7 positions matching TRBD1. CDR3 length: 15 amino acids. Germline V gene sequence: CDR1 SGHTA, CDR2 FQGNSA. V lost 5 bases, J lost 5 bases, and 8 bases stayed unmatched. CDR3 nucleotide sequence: TGTGCCAGCAGCAGGAGGACAGGCGAAACCGGGGAGCTGTTTTTT. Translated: CASSRRTGETGELFF.

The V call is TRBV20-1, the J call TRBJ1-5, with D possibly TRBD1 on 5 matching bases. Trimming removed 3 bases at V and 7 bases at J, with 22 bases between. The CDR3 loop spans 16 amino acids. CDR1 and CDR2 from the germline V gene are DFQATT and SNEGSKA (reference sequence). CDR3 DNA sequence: TGCAGTGCTAGTGCTGTGGGCAGGGAAGTCGGGCAGCCCCAGCATTTT. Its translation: CSASAVGREVGQPQHF.

CDR3 sequence reads: CASSLGGYNTEAFF. CDR3 in DNA: TGTGCCAGCAGCTTAGGAGGATACAACACTGAAGCTTTCTTT. The chain links TRBV7-3 to TRBJ1-1; D is unresolved. Germline loops: CDR1 SGHTA, CDR2 FQGTGA. The CDR3 covers 14 residues. Trimming stripped 2 bases from V and 2 bases from J, with 9 bases between. Filled out from reference TRBV7-3 and TRBJ1-1, the complete variable domain reads GAGVSQTPSNKVTEKGKYVELRCDPISGHTALYWYRQSLGQGPEFLIYFQGTGAADDSGLPNDRFFAVRPEGSVSTLKIQRTERGDSAVYLCASSLGGYNTEAFFGQGTRLTVV.